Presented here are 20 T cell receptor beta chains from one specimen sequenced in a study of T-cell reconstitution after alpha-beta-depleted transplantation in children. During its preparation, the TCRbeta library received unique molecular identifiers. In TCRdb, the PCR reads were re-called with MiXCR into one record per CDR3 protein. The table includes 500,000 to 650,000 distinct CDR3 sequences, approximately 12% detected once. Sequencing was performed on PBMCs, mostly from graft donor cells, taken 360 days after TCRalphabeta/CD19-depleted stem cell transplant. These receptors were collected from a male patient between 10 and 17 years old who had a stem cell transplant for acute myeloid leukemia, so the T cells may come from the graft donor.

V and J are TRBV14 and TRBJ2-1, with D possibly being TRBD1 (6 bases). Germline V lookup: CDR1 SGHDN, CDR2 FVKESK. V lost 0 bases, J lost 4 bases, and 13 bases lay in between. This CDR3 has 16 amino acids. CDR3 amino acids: CASSQEGTGIYNEQFF. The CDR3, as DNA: TGTGCCAGCAGCCAAGAAGGAACAGGGATTTACAATGAGCAGTTCTTC.

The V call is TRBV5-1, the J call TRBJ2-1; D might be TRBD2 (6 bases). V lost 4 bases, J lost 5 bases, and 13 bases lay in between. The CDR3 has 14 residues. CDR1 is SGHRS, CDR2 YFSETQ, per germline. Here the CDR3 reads CASSPLRENNEQFF. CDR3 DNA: TGCGCCAGCAGCCCCCTTCGGGAGAACAATGAGCAGTTCTTC.

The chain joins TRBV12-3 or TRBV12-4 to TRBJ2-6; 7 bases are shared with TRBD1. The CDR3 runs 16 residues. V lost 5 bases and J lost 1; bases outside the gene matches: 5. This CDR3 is CASSTGVPSGANVLTF. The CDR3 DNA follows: TGTGCCAGCAGTACAGGGGTTCCGTCTGGGGCCAACGTCCTGACTTTC.

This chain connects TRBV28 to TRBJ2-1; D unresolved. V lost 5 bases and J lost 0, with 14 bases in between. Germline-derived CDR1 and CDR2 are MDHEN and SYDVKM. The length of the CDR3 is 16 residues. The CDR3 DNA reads TGTGCCAGCAGTACCTGGACCATCAGCTCCTACAATGAGCAGTTCTTC. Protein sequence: CASSTWTISSYNEQFF.

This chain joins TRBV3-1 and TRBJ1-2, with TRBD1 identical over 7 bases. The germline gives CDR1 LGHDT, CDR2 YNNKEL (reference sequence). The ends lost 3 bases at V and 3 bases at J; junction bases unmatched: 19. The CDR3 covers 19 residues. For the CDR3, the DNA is TGTGCCAGCAGCCAGGATCCTCGGCGGCGGGACAGAAGGGACTATGGCTACACCTTC. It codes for CASSQDPRRRDRRDYGYTF.

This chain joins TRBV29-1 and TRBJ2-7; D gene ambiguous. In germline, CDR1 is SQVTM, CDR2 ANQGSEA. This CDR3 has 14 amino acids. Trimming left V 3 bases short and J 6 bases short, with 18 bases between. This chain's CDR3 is CSVDGNKGRVEQYF. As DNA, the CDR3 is TGCAGCGTTGATGGGAACAAGGGCCGGGTCGAGCAGTACTTC.

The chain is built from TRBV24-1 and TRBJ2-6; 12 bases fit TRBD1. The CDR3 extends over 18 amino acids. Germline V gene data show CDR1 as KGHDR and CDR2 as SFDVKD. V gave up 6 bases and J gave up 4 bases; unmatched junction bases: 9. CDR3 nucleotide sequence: TGTGCCACCAGTTCTGTGGGACAGGGGGCATCAGGGGCCAACGTCCTGACTTTC. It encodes CATSSVGQGASGANVLTF.

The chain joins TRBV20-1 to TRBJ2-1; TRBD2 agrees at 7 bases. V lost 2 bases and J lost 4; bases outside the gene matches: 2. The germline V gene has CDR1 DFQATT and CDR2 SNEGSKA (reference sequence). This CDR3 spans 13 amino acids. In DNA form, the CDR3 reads TGCAGTGCTAGACTAGCGGAGTACAATGAGCAGTTCTTC. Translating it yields CSARLAEYNEQFF.

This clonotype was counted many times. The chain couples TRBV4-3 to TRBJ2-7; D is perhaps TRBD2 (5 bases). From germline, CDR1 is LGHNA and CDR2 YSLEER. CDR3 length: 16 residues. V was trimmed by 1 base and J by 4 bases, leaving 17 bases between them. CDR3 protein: CASSQVGGGSVYEQYF. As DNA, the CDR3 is TGCGCCAGCAGCCAAGTGGGTGGAGGTTCAGTTTACGAGCAGTACTTC.

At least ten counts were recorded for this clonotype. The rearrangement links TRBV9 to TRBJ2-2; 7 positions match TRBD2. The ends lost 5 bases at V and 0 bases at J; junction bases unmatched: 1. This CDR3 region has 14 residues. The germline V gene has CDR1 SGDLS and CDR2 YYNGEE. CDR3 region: CASRLATNTGELFF. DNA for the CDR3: TGTGCCAGCAGACTAGCGACGAACACCGGGGAGCTGTTTTTT.

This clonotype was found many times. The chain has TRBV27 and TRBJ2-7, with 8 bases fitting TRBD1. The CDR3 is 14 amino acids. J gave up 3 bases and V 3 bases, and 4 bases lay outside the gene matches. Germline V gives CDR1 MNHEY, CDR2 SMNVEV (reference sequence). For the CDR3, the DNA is TGTGCCAGCAGTTTTGGTGGGACAGGCTACGAGCAGTACTTC. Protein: CASSFGGTGYEQYF.

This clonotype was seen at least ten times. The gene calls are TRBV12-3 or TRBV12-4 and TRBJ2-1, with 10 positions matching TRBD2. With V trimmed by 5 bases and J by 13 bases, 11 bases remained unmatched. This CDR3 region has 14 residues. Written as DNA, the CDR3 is TGTGCCAGCAGTCCTAAAGCGGGAGGGGCCGGACAGTTCTTC. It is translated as CASSPKAGGAGQFF.

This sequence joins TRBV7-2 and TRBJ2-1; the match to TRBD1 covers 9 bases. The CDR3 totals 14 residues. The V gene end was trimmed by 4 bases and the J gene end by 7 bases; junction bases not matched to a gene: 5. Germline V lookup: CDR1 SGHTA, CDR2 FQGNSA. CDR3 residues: CASSSTGGRNEQFF. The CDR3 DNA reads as TGTGCCAGCAGCTCCACAGGGGGCCGAAATGAGCAGTTCTTC.

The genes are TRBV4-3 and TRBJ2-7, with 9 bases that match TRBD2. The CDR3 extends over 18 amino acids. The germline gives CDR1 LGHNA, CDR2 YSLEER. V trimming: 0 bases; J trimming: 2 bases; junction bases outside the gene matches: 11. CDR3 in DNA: TGCGCCAGCAGCCAAGATCCCTCGGGTGCGGGAGGGCCCTACGAGCAGTACTTC. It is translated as CASSQDPSGAGGPYEQYF.

The CDR3 region has the DNA TGCGCCAGCAGCCAAGATCGGTTTGAGACCCAGTACTTC. As protein: CASSQDRFETQYF. The genes are TRBV4-3 and TRBJ2-5; D is uncertain. The CDR3 length is 13 residues. Trimming shortened V by 0 bases and J by 5 bases, and 7 bases separated the two germline ends. CDR1 is LGHNA, CDR2 YSLEER, per germline.

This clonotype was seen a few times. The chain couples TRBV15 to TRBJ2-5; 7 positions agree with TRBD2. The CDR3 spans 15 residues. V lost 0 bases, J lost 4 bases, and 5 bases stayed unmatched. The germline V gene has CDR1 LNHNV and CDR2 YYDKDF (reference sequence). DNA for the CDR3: TGTGCCACCAGCAGAGAGGGCGGGAGTATAGAGACCCAGTACTTC. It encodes CATSREGGSIETQYF.

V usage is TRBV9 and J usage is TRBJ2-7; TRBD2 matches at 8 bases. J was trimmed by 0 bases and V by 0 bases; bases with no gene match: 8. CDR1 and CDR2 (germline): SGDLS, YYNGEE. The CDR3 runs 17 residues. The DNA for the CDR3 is TGTGCCAGCAGCGTAGACCCAACGGGAGGGCTCTCCTACGAGCAGTACTTC. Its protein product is CASSVDPTGGLSYEQYF.

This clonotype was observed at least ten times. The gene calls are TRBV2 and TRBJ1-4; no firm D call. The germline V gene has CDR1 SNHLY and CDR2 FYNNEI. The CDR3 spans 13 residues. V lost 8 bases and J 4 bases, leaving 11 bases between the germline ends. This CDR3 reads CASLWAGNEKLFF. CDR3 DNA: TGTGCCAGCCTTTGGGCCGGTAATGAAAAACTGTTTTTT.

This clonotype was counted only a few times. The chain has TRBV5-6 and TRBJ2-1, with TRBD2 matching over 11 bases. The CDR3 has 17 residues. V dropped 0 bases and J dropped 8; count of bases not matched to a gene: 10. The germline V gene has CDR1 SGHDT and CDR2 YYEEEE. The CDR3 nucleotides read TGTGCCAGCAGCTTGGCCAGGCTAGCGGGAGGTTGGGATGAGCAGTTCTTC. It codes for CASSLARLAGGWDEQFF.

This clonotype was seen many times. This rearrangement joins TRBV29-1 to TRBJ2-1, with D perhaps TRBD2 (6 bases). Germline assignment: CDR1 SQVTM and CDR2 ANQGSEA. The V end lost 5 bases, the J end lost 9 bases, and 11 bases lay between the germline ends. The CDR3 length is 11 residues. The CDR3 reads CSVTPEGEQFF. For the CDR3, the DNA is TGCAGCGTTACGCCGGAGGGTGAGCAGTTCTTC.